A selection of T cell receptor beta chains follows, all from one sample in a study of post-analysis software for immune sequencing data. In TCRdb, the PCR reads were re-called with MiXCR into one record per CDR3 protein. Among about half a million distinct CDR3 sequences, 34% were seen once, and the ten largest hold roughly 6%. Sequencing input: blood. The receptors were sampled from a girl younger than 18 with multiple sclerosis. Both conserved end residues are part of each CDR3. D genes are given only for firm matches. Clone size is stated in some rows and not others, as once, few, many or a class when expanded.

TGTGCCAGCAGTGCCCGGAACGCTGAGCAGTTCTTC,CASSARNAEQFF,.,TRBV27,TRBJ2-1,.
TGCGCCAGCAGCTTTCCACGAGACGGGGGGTCCGGGGAAGAGACCCAGTACTTC,CASSFPRDGGSGEETQYF,TRBD2,TRBV5-1,TRBJ2-5,few
TGCAGCGCCGGCGGACAGATGAACACTGAAGCTTTCTTT,CSAGGQMNTEAFF,.,TRBV29-1,TRBJ1-1,few
TGCAGTGCGGACGGGGGGGCCCGGCCAGATGCGCAGTATTTT,CSADGGARPDAQYF,TRBD2,TRBV20-1,TRBJ2-3,.
TGCAGTGCTAGAGTCGAAACTAGCGGGGCCCAGACCCAGTACTTC,CSARVETSGAQTQYF,TRBD2,TRBV20-1,TRBJ2-5,few
TGTGCCAGCAGCAGGGGACAGGGTGAGACCCAGTACTTC,CASSRGQGETQYF,TRBD1,TRBV7-9,TRBJ2-5,many
TGTGCCAGCAGTACTACGAGCCTAGCGGGGGGGTACAGTCGCCAAGAGACCCAGTACTTC,CASSTTSLAGGYSRQETQYF,TRBD2,TRBV6-5,TRBJ2-5,.
TGTGCCAGCAGCGAAACCGGGACTAATACCAATGAGCAGTTCTTC,CASSETGTNTNEQFF,TRBD2,TRBV7-3,TRBJ2-1,.
TGCGCCAGCAGCCACGGACTAGCGGGGGGCTACACAGATACGCAGTATTTT,CASSHGLAGGYTDTQYF,TRBD2,TRBV5-1,TRBJ2-3,few
TGTGCCAGCAGCCCTACAGAGGATGGGTATGGCTACACCTTC,CASSPTEDGYGYTF,.,TRBV4-2,TRBJ1-2,.
TGTGCCAGCAGCTTAGGAGGGTCAGGCTCCCGTCTTGATGGCTACACCTTC,CASSLGGSGSRLDGYTF,.,TRBV7-2,TRBJ1-2,.
TGTGCCAGCAGCACCCACAGGGGCGGCTACACCTTC,CASSTHRGGYTF,TRBD1,TRBV9,TRBJ1-2,few
TGCAGTGCTAGAGATAGGACAGGAGGAAGGACAGATACGCAGTATTTT,CSARDRTGGRTDTQYF,TRBD1,TRBV20-1,TRBJ2-3,.
TGTGCCAGCAGCTTAGCGTTTGGGCCAGCCTACGAGCAGTACTTC,CASSLAFGPAYEQYF,.,TRBV7-9,TRBJ2-7,.
TGTGCCACCAGACATGACGTAGCTATTGACTACACCTTC,CATRHDVAIDYTF,.,TRBV15,TRBJ1-2,few
TGTGCCAGCAGCAAATATGGGGGGCGGGAGACCCAGTACTTC,CASSKYGGRETQYF,.,TRBV5-6,TRBJ2-5,.
TGCAGTGCTAGAGGCGGAACTACGAACACCGGGGAGCTGTTTTTT,CSARGGTTNTGELFF,.,TRBV20-1,TRBJ2-2,.
TGTGCCACCTCTCGGGAGGGCACAGATACGCAGTATTTT,CATSREGTDTQYF,TRBD2,TRBV10-3,TRBJ2-3,.
TGCAGCGTGGTCGTGGCTAACTATGGCTACACCTTC,CSVVVANYGYTF,.,TRBV29-1,TRBJ1-2,.
TGCGCCAGCAGCCCAGGGGAAATCTATGGCTACACCTTC,CASSPGEIYGYTF,.,TRBV5-1,TRBJ1-2,.
TGTGCCAGCTCACCCCTCTTGGGGGGCCAGGAGACCCAGTACTTC,CASSPLLGGQETQYF,.,TRBV18,TRBJ2-5,.
TGTGCCATCAGTGAGGCTCCGGGACAGGGCACCTACGAGCAGTACTTC,CAISEAPGQGTYEQYF,TRBD1,TRBV10-3,TRBJ2-7,few
TGCAGTGCTCGAGACAGGATCCTCTATGGCTACACCTTC,CSARDRILYGYTF,.,TRBV20-1,TRBJ1-2,.
TGCAGCGTGGCTACTGGAGCTGAAGCTTTCTTT,CSVATGAEAFF,.,TRBV29-1,TRBJ1-1,.
TGCGCCAGCAGCCTCCGAGGGGTCGGGGCAGATACGCAGTATTTT,CASSLRGVGADTQYF,.,TRBV5-1,TRBJ2-3,few
TGCGCCAGCAGCCAAGTGATCCAGGGGTACTATGGCTACACCTTC,CASSQVIQGYYGYTF,.,TRBV4-1,TRBJ1-2,.
TGTGCCATCAGGACAGGGGGCGGGGAGCTGTTTTTT,CAIRTGGGELFF,TRBD1,TRBV10-3,TRBJ2-2,.
TGCGCCAGCAGCCCCGGACTAGCGGGGGGAGGTTATACGCAGTATTTT,CASSPGLAGGGYTQYF,TRBD2,TRBV5-1,TRBJ2-3,.
TGTGCCAGCTCCCAGGGGGCGAGAACTGAAGCTTTCTTT,CASSQGARTEAFF,TRBD1,TRBV2,TRBJ1-1,.
TGCAGCGTTGAAACCAGGGACGGAGAGACCCAGTACTTC,CSVETRDGETQYF,.,TRBV29-1,TRBJ2-5,few
TGCAGTGCTAGAGTTCTGGGAATTGGGTACAATGAGCAGTTCTTC,CSARVLGIGYNEQFF,.,TRBV20-1,TRBJ2-1,.
TGCGCCAGCAGCCAAGTTTCGTTGGGGCAGCATGAGACCTATGGCTACACCTTC,CASSQVSLGQHETYGYTF,.,TRBV4-1,TRBJ1-2,.
TGCGCCAGCAGTGAGTCTCCAATGCCTTCTGGGGCAAAGCAGTACTTC,CASSESPMPSGAKQYF,.,TRBV10-1,TRBJ2-7,few
TGTGCCAGCAGCTTAGTCAACAGACCTTGGGATGAGCAGTACTTC,CASSLVNRPWDEQYF,.,TRBV7-2,TRBJ2-7,few
TGTGCCAGCATGATTAGCGGGGGGCGGGGGGAGCAGTACTTC,CASMISGGRGEQYF,TRBD2,TRBV7-9,TRBJ2-5,.
TGTGCCAGCAGCTTTCGGCAGGCGAACGCCGACTATGGCTACACCTTC,CASSFRQANADYGYTF,.,TRBV7-9,TRBJ1-2,few
TGTGCCAGCAGCACCGACAGTCAGGGAGAGACCCAGTACTTC,CASSTDSQGETQYF,.,TRBV28,TRBJ2-5,.